This is a list of T cell receptor beta chains from one sample in a study of glioma-infiltrating T cells. Using its own MiXCR run on the multiplex PCR reads, TCRdb lists one record per CDR3 protein. The table records about 380,000 distinct CDR3 sequences, around 45% of them present only once. Sequenced input: glioma tissue, nonneoplastic brain tissue, or PBMCs (not recorded which). Every receptor here comes from a human donor with low-grade glioma or glioblastoma, undergoing nonglioma brain surgery, or in good health (not recorded which). Each CDR3 is given with its conserved first and last residue. D genes are given only for firm matches. The size of a clone is reported for some rows only, either as once, few or many, or as a class for expanded clones.

clone_size d_call j_call v_call cdr3_nt cdr3_aa
- TRBD2 TRBJ2-7 TRBV20-1 TGCAGTGCTAGAGATCTAAGCGGGAACCCCTACGAGCAGTACTTC CSARDLSGNPYEQYF
- - TRBJ2-3 TRBV4-1 TGCGCCAGCAGCCGGGGACTCCAACAACAAGATACGCAGTATTTT CASSRGLQQQDTQYF
- TRBD1 TRBJ1-4 TRBV12-3/TRBV12-4 TGTGCCAGCAGACCAGACAGGGGTGGTGAAAAACTGTTTTTT CASRPDRGGEKLFF
few - TRBJ2-7 TRBV6-1 TGTGCCAGCACCACTAGTATCCACGAGCAGTACTTC CASTTSIHEQYF
many - TRBJ1-1 TRBV20-1 TGCAGTGCTCTCCACCTCACATCGAACACTGAAGCTTTCTTT CSALHLTSNTEAFF
- TRBD2 TRBJ2-1 TRBV28 TGTGCCAGCAGTCATCTAGCGGGAGTGAACAATGAGCAGTTCTTC CASSHLAGVNNEQFF
- TRBD2 TRBJ2-1 TRBV6-6 TGTGCCAGCAGTTACTCGCGGACGACTAGCGGGATTTATAGGTGGAATGAGCAGTTCTTC CASSYSRTTSGIYRWNEQFF
many - TRBJ2-7 TRBV28 TGTGCCAGCAGTTTCCTCTACGAGCAGTACTTC CASSFLYEQYF
- TRBD2 TRBJ2-2 TRBV4-2 TGTGCCAGCAGCCCGACTAGCGATATGAACACCGGGGAGCTGTTTTTT CASSPTSDMNTGELFF
- TRBD2 TRBJ2-7 TRBV7-2 TGTGCCCGCAGCTTAGGAGGGGACTACTCCTACGAGCAGTACTTC CARSLGGDYSYEQYF
- - TRBJ1-3 TRBV4-3 TGCGCCAGCAGCCAAGATCTGAGGGTTGGAAACACCATATATTTT CASSQDLRVGNTIYF
few - TRBJ2-5 TRBV28 TGTGCCAGCGCGGAAGAGACCCAGTACTTC CASAEETQYF
few - TRBJ2-7 TRBV20-1 TGCAGTGCTAGAGTTAGCGGACGAAGCTCCTACGAGCAGTACTTC CSARVSGRSSYEQYF
few - TRBJ2-7 TRBV18 TGTGCCAGCTCACCGAGAGCCCATGCCGGAGGTTACGAGCAGTACTTC CASSPRAHAGGYEQYF
- - TRBJ2-3 TRBV28 TGTGCCAGCAGTTCCACCAGTTCCCCTAGCACAGATACGCAGTATTTT CASSSTSSPSTDTQYF
few - TRBJ2-1 TRBV20-1 TGCAGTGCTAGAGATTACGGGGGACCAGCGTCCTACAATGAGCAGTTCTTC CSARDYGGPASYNEQFF
many TRBD1 TRBJ1-3 TRBV6-1 TGTGCCAGCAGCTTGACAGGGATCTCTGGAAACACCATATATTTT CASSLTGISGNTIYF
- - TRBJ2-7 TRBV28 TGTGCCAGCAGTTCTCCATCGGGGGCAGCGGTCCACGAGCAGTACTTC CASSSPSGAAVHEQYF
many TRBD2 TRBJ2-7 TRBV20-1 TGCAGTGTCAGACTAGCGGGGCAGGACGAGCAGTACTTC CSVRLAGQDEQYF
- TRBD1 TRBJ1-1 TRBV20-1 TGCAGTGCTAGAGATTTTACAGGGGGCACTGAAGCTTTCTTT CSARDFTGGTEAFF
few TRBD2 TRBJ2-3 TRBV6-1 TGTGCCAGCAGTTACAAACCCAGTAGGCTAGCGGGTTCTACGCAGTATTTT CASSYKPSRLAGSTQYF
few - TRBJ2-5 TRBV5-6 TGTGCCAGCAGCTTGCTAACGGGAGTAGGCGGAGAGACCCAGTACTTC CASSLLTGVGGETQYF
- - TRBJ1-6 TRBV12-3/TRBV12-4 TGTGCCAGCAGTTTGACAGTCACGGATTCACCCCTCCACTTT CASSLTVTDSPLHF
- - TRBJ1-1 TRBV20-1 TGCAGTGCTAGAGATCCCGAGAAATCCACTGAAGCTTTCTTT CSARDPEKSTEAFF
- - TRBJ1-5 TRBV4-3 TGCGCCAGCAGCCAAGAGGGGGGCGCGGTAGCCGGCCAGCCCCAGCATTTT CASSQEGGAVAGQPQHF
- TRBD1 TRBJ1-2 TRBV28 TGTGCCAGCACTTTACCGGGACAGGGGCACTATGGCTACGCCTTC CASTLPGQGHYGYAF
few - TRBJ2-4 TRBV20-1 TGCAGTGCTAAAACACCCGCGACAGACAAAAACATTCAGTACTTC CSAKTPATDKNIQYF
many TRBD1 TRBJ2-1 TRBV27 TGTGCCAGCAGTCCCTGGACAGGCTACAATGAGCAGTTCTTC CASSPWTGYNEQFF
- TRBD2 TRBJ2-7 TRBV4-1 TGCGCCAGCAGCCAAGAGATAGCGGGAGGGCCGCAAGAGCAGTACTTC CASSQEIAGGPQEQYF
few - TRBJ2-1 TRBV6-2/TRBV6-3 TGTGCCAGCAGCCGGAGGGCCGGCAATGAGCAGTTCTTC CASSRRAGNEQFF